The entry below gives a single T cell receptor (beta chain) sequence along with its context. What it binds is unknown. The sample originates from a study of cytomegalovirus exposure and HLA in healthy donors. Use of 60 Vbeta and 13 Jbeta primers characterized the PCR. Here immunoSEQ multiplex PCR was the method, and the copy in TCRdb shows in-frame clones only, minus some. This table lists about 210,000 clones. Study observations and caveats: TCR beta V- and J-gene trimming was later associated with a missense DCLRE1C variant. No immune exposure information besides CMV serostatus was available.

This clonotype was obtained from a woman in her 30s in good health and CMV-seropositive. Sequencing was performed on PBMCs.

The CDR3 bases are TGCGCCAGCAGCTTCCAGCGGAGGCTTCAAGAGACCCAGTACTTC. It yields the protein CASSFQRRLQETQYF. The chain combines TRBV5-1 with TRBJ2-5, with a possible D match to TRBD2 (5 bases). Per the germline V gene, CDR1 is SGHRS and CDR2 is YFSETQ. V shed 2 bases and J shed 2 bases, with 13 bases lying between them. CDR3 length equals 15 residues.